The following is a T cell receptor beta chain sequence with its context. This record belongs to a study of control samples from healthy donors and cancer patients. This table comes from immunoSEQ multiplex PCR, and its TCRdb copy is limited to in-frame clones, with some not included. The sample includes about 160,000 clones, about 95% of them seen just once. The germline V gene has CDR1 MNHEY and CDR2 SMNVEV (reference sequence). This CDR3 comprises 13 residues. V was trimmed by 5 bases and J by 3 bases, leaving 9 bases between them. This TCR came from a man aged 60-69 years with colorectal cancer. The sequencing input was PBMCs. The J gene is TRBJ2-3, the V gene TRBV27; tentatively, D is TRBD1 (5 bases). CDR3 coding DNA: TGTGCCAGCAGTCCGCAGGGAACAGATACGCAGTATTTT. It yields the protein CASSPQGTDTQYF.